Following are 26 T cell receptor beta chains from one sample sequenced in a study of blood T cell repertoires in COVID-19. The table came from immunoSEQ multiplex PCR; TCRdb's copy has only in-frame clones and leaves some out. The table records roughly 64,000 clones, around 66% of them present only once. Sequencing input: PBMCs or T cells enriched from blood (not recorded which). These receptors all come from a woman aged 60-75 years who had been exposed to COVID-19.

This chain connects TRBV10-3 to TRBJ2-1, with TRBD2 matching over 16 bases. Germline V gene data show CDR1 as ENHRY and CDR2 as SYGVKD. The trim removed 4 bases at V and 7 bases at J, leaving 10 bases unmatched. The CDR3 contains 18 residues. The CDR3 spells CAISAGTSGRAKGNEQFF. In nucleotides, the CDR3 is TGTGCCATCAGTGCCGGGACTAGCGGGAGGGCCAAGGGAAATGAGCAGTTCTTC.

The rearrangement uses TRBV29-1 and TRBJ1-1; no clear D gene. Deletions cut 4 bases from V and 5 bases from J, with 8 bases between. Germline V gene lookup returns CDR1 SQVTM and CDR2 ANQGSEA. There are 11 residues in the CDR3. Here the CDR3 DNA reads TGCAGCGTTGCCCCTCGGACTGAAGCTTTCTTT. This gives the protein CSVAPRTEAFF.

This chain connects TRBV29-1 to TRBJ2-3; 7 positions match TRBD1. The CDR3 covers 14 residues. Germline V gene data show CDR1 as SQVTM and CDR2 as ANQGSEA. With 4 bases clipped from V and 2 bases from J, the junction kept 6 bases outside the gene matches. The DNA of the CDR3 is TGCAGCGTTGTAGGCAGGGGGAACACAGATACGCAGTATTTT. Amino acids: CSVVGRGNTDTQYF.

The chain carries TRBV2 and TRBJ2-5, with 7 bases identical to TRBD1. The germline gives CDR1 SNHLY, CDR2 FYNNEI. V was clipped by 4 bases and J by 4 bases; unmatched bases: 6. The length of the CDR3 is 14 residues. CDR3 sequence: CASSGLAGGETQYF. Written as DNA, the CDR3 is TGTGCCAGCAGTGGTCTGGCAGGGGGAGAGACCCAGTACTTC. The whole variable domain, remainder taken from reference TRBV2 and TRBJ2-5, is EPEVTQTPSHQVTQMGQEVILRCVPISNHLYFYWYRQILGQKVEFLVSFYNNEISEKSEIFDDQFSVERPDGSNFTLKIRSTKLEDSAMYFCASSGLAGGETQYFGPGTRLLVL.

CDR3 in amino acids: CASSEIGLAGGTDTQYF. The CDR3 DNA sequence: TGTGCCAGCAGTGAAATTGGACTAGCGGGAGGCACAGATACGCAGTATTTT. The V gene is TRBV2, the J gene TRBJ2-3; TRBD2 matches 13 bases. V dropped 2 bases and J dropped 1; count of bases not matched to a gene: 3. Looked up from germline, CDR1 is SNHLY and CDR2 is FYNNEI. The CDR3 loop spans 17 amino acids.

This chain links TRBV28 with TRBJ2-2; 7 positions agree with TRBD1. With V trimmed by 3 bases and J by 5 bases, 6 bases remained unmatched. The CDR3 is 15 amino acids. CDR1 MDHEN and CDR2 SYDVKM come from the germline V gene. The chain's CDR3 is CASSFRQGRTGELFF. The CDR3 DNA sequence: TGTGCCAGCAGTTTTCGACAGGGTCGAACCGGGGAGCTGTTTTTT.

V usage is TRBV7-8 and J usage is TRBJ1-3, with D possibly matching TRBD1 (5 bases). CDR3 size: 15 residues. V was cut by 2 bases and J by 2 bases, with 10 bases left in between. Germline CDR1 SGHVS, CDR2 FQNEAQ. CDR3 amino acids: CASSLTGTAGNTIYF. CDR3 bases: TGTGCCAGCAGCTTAACCGGGACTGCTGGAAACACCATATATTTT.

The V call is TRBV29-1, the J call TRBJ2-2; 7 positions match TRBD2. CDR1 and CDR2 (germline): SQVTM, ANQGSEA. This CDR3 region has 15 residues. With 3 bases clipped from V and 1 base from J, the junction kept 5 bases outside the gene matches. CDR3 DNA: TGCAGCGTTGACGGGGGGACCTGGAACACCGGGGAGCTGTTTTTT. Translated, it gives CSVDGGTWNTGELFF.

This chain uses TRBV30 with TRBJ1-2; D is perhaps TRBD1 (5 bases). The CDR3 length is 12 residues. Deletions cut 4 bases from V and 3 bases from J, with 9 bases between. The germline V gene encodes CDR1 GTSNPN and CDR2 SVGIG (reference sequence). The CDR3 here is CAWKWTYYGYTF. The CDR3 bases are TGTGCCTGGAAATGGACATACTATGGCTACACCTTC.

This sequence joins TRBV6-5 and TRBJ2-5, with 7 positions matching TRBD1. CDR1 is MNHEY, CDR2 SVGAGI, per germline. The V and J ends lost 4 bases and 3 bases, in that order; junction bases with no gene match: 8. The CDR3 totals 15 residues. The CDR3 DNA reads as TGTGCCAGCAGTTCTCAGGGACAGTCTGAAGAGACCCAGTACTTC. This codes for CASSSQGQSEETQYF.

The chain has TRBV7-9 and TRBJ1-3, with TRBD1 as a possible D gene (6 bases). Germline V gene sequence: CDR1 SEHNR, CDR2 FQNEAQ (reference sequence). The CDR3 sequence is 17 residues long. Deletions cut 4 bases from V and 2 bases from J, with 18 bases between. CDR3 region: CASSSIGGDTAGNTIYF. The DNA for the CDR3 is TGTGCCAGCAGCTCGATTGGGGGGGACACCGCTGGAAACACCATATATTTT.

This clone was seen just once. This chain joins TRBV2 and TRBJ1-1, with TRBD1 matching 8 bases. Germline values: CDR1 SNHLY, CDR2 FYNNEI. Trimming removed 11 bases from V and 11 bases from J; junction bases left unmatched: 13. CDR3 length: 12 residues. Written as DNA, the CDR3 is TGTGCCTTAGGACAGGGAGGCCCGACGGCTTTCTTT. Protein sequence: CALGQGGPTAFF.

The J gene is TRBJ1-2, the V gene TRBV28, with TRBD1 matching 9 bases. The length of the CDR3 is 15 residues. Germline V gives CDR1 MDHEN, CDR2 SYDVKM. The V and J ends lost 7 bases and 2 bases, in that order; junction bases with no gene match: 8. CDR3 coding DNA: TGTGCCAGCACCCCCCCCGGGACAGGGAACTATGGCTACACCTTC. This translates into CASTPPGTGNYGYTF.

The table lists this clone with many counts. J is TRBJ2-7 and V is TRBV18; the D gene is possibly TRBD1 (6 bases). Trimming cost V 3 bases and J 5 bases, with 11 bases left between them. The CDR3 has 13 amino acids. Germline CDR1 reads KGHSH; CDR2 reads LQKENI. CDR3 sequence: CASSPSGTNEQYF. CDR3 nucleotide sequence: TGTGCCAGCTCACCTTCCGGGACAAACGAGCAGTACTTC.

The rearrangement links TRBV6-5 to TRBJ2-3; D is ambiguous. Deletions cut 9 bases from V and 1 base from J, with 17 bases between. The germline V gene encodes CDR1 MNHEY and CDR2 SVGAGI. This CDR3 has 15 residues. Written as DNA, the CDR3 is TGTGCCAGTTCCGACGCGGTTTCGGGCACAGATACGCAGTATTTT. It yields the protein CASSDAVSGTDTQYF.

The CDR3 DNA follows: TGTGCCAGCAGTTACAAACTAGCGGGAGGAGCTGAGCAGTTCTTC. As protein: CASSYKLAGGAEQFF. V and J are TRBV6-5 and TRBJ2-1, with 12 bases fitting TRBD2. Germline V CDR1 and CDR2: MNHEY, SVGAGI. CDR3 length: 15 amino acids. V dropped 2 bases and J dropped 9; count of bases not matched to a gene: 5.

The chain couples TRBV29-1 to TRBJ1-5; TRBD1 is a possible D gene (6 bases). In germline, CDR1 is SQVTM, CDR2 ANQGSEA. The CDR3 has 13 residues. V was cut by 5 bases and J by 2 bases, with 10 bases left in between. As DNA, the CDR3 is TGCAGCGTTTTTCCAGGGGGCAATCAGCCCCAGCATTTT. This translates into CSVFPGGNQPQHF.

This clone was counted between two and nine times. The V call is TRBV6-5, the J call TRBJ1-5; D remains unclear. Germline V gene sequence: CDR1 MNHEY, CDR2 SVGAGI. The ends were cut back, 7 bases at V and 0 bases at J, with 10 bases in the middle. CDR3 length equals 14 residues. This chain's CDR3 is CASKREYSNQPQHF. In nucleotides, the CDR3 is TGTGCCAGCAAACGGGAATATAGCAATCAGCCCCAGCATTTT.

The V and J genes are TRBV7-6 and TRBJ2-6, with TRBD2 matching 12 bases. CDR1 and CDR2 from the germline V gene are SGHVS and FNYEAQ. This CDR3 has 19 residues. With 5 bases clipped from V and 1 base from J, the junction kept 9 bases outside the gene matches. The CDR3 spells CASSPRTSGTTSGANVLTF. As DNA, the CDR3 is TGTGCCAGCAGCCCTAGGACTAGCGGGACCACTTCTGGGGCCAACGTCCTGACTTTC.

The rearrangement joins TRBV28 to TRBJ1-1, with D possibly being TRBD1 (6 bases). CDR1 MDHEN and CDR2 SYDVKM come from the germline V gene. The CDR3 contains 11 residues. V lost 3 bases and J lost 9, with 8 bases in between. The CDR3 reads CASSFGQKAFF. CDR3 DNA: TGTGCCAGCAGTTTCGGACAGAAAGCTTTCTTT.

V gene TRBV6-6 combines with J gene TRBJ2-5, with a tentative D call TRBD1 (6 bases). V was cut by 6 bases and J by 7 bases, with 21 bases left in between. Germline V gives CDR1 MNHNY, CDR2 SVGAGI (reference sequence). This CDR3 spans 15 amino acids. CDR3 sequence: CASRESGQTRGTQYF. CDR3 bases: TGTGCCAGCAGGGAATCTGGACAGACAAGAGGGACCCAGTACTTC.

V and J are TRBV27 and TRBJ2-5; 14 bases line up with TRBD2. Germline assignment: CDR1 MNHEY and CDR2 SMNVEV (reference sequence). The trim removed 5 bases at V and 0 bases at J, leaving 5 bases unmatched. There are 17 residues in the CDR3. The CDR3 coding sequence is TGTGCCAGCAGTCCAAGGACTAGCGGGGGGTACCAAGAGACCCAGTACTTC. This sequence encodes CASSPRTSGGYQETQYF.

The chain employs TRBV30 and TRBJ2-5; 7 bases match TRBD2. After removal of 3 bases from V and 2 bases from J, the junction contained 6 bases not matched to a gene. Germline V gene data show CDR1 as GTSNPN and CDR2 as SVGIG (reference sequence). The CDR3 is 14 amino acids. The CDR3: CAWRASGPQETQYF. The CDR3 DNA sequence: TGTGCCTGGAGGGCTAGCGGACCTCAAGAGACCCAGTACTTC. The full variable domain, in which reference TRBV30 and TRBJ2-5 provide the parts outside the CDR3, is SQTIHQWPATLVQPVGSPLSLECTVEGTSNPNLYWYRQAAGRGLQLLFYSVGIGQISSEVPQNLSASRPQDRQFILSSKKLLLSDSGFYLCAWRASGPQETQYFGPGTRLLVL.

This clone was seen just once. The V call is TRBV6-5, the J call TRBJ1-5; a possible D gene is TRBD1 (5 bases). With 4 bases removed from V and 6 bases from J, the gap between germline ends came to 10 bases. The germline CDR1 and CDR2 sequences are MNHEY and SVGAGI. The CDR3 spans 13 residues. This CDR3 reads CASSSQRGQPQHF. In nucleotides, the CDR3 is TGTGCCAGCAGTTCACAAAGGGGTCAGCCCCAGCATTTT.

The chain combines TRBV21-1 with TRBJ2-2; the DNA was not compared with TRBD2, the D call given in the table. TRBV21-1 is described as a pseudogene. This CDR3 contains 17 residues. CDR3 in amino acids: CASSKRERVRNTGELFF. The CDR3 region has the DNA TGTGCCAGCAGCAAAAGGGAGCGGGTCCGGAACACCGGGGAGCTGTTTTTT.

V and J are TRBV20-1 and TRBJ2-7, with 12 bases identical to TRBD2. CDR1 and CDR2 (germline): DFQATT, SNEGSKA (reference sequence). This CDR3 region has 14 residues. Trimming at V came to 3 bases and at J to 8 bases, leaving 8 bases not matched to a gene. CDR3 region: CSASPFLAGGKQYF. The CDR3 nucleotides read TGCAGTGCTAGTCCTTTTCTAGCGGGAGGGAAGCAGTACTTC.